These T cell receptor beta chains were read from a single sample in a study of shared clonotypes between healthy human individuals. Clones were sequenced by immunoSEQ multiplex PCR, and TCRdb holds only the in-frame ones, with some missing. The table includes around 2,000,000 clones, roughly 96% detected once. Sequencing used naive CD4+ T cells sorted from blood. The origin of the receptors is a young man in good health. The CDR3 runs from the conserved cysteine through the conserved F or W. Each record gives: J gene, CDR3 length, D gene, V gene, clone size, CDR3 DNA, CDR3 protein. The D gene is left open where the match is weak. A row's size may be missing; if present it is once, few, many or a size class.

J: TRBJ2-1
length: 16
D: TRBD2
V: TRBV9
size: .
DNA: TGTGCCAGCAGCGTAGGAGGGCTAGCGGGTAACAATGAGCAGTTCTTC
CDR3: CASSVGGLAGNNEQFF

J: TRBJ1-2
length: 13
D: .
V: TRBV5-1
size: once
DNA: TGCGCCAGCAGCCCGAGACTGGGCTATGGCTACACCTTC
CDR3: CASSPRLGYGYTF

J: TRBJ2-7
length: 14
D: .
V: TRBV5-4
size: .
DNA: TGTGCCAGCAGCTTGTCCGACACCTTCTACGAGCAGTACTTC
CDR3: CASSLSDTFYEQYF

J: TRBJ2-3
length: 12
D: .
V: TRBV10-1
size: once
DNA: TGCGCCAGCAGTGCCTCGACAGATACGCAGTATTTT
CDR3: CASSASTDTQYF

J: TRBJ2-1
length: 14
D: .
V: TRBV29-1
size: .
DNA: TGCAGCGGATGGGACGGGGGCTCCTACAATGAGCAGTTCTTC
CDR3: CSGWDGGSYNEQFF

J: TRBJ1-3
length: 16
D: .
V: TRBV7-2
size: .
DNA: TGTGCCAGCAGAAACAGCACTTACCCCTCTGGAAACACCATATATTTT
CDR3: CASRNSTYPSGNTIYF

J: TRBJ2-7
length: 11
D: .
V: TRBV6-6
size: .
DNA: TGTGCCAGTTCACCCCTCTACGAGCAGTACTTC
CDR3: CASSPLYEQYF

J: TRBJ1-4
length: 16
D: TRBD1
V: TRBV9
size: .
DNA: TGTGCCAGCAGCGGGAGACAGGGGACAACTAATGAAAAACTGTTTTTT
CDR3: CASSGRQGTTNEKLFF

J: TRBJ2-7
length: 14
D: .
V: TRBV7-2
size: .
DNA: TGTGCCAGCAGCTGGGGTTCCGGGACCTACGAGCAGTACTTC
CDR3: CASSWGSGTYEQYF

J: TRBJ1-5
length: 14
D: .
V: TRBV18
size: .
DNA: TGTGCCAGCTCACCCCAGGAAAGCAATCAGCCCCAGCATTTT
CDR3: CASSPQESNQPQHF

J: TRBJ1-3
length: 13
D: .
V: TRBV29-1
size: once
DNA: TGCAGCGTTGAGGGGAACTCTGGAAACACCATATATTTT
CDR3: CSVEGNSGNTIYF

J: TRBJ1-1
length: 13
D: .
V: TRBV6-5
size: .
DNA: TGTGCCAGCAGTCGAGCAACGAACACTGAAGCTTTCTTT
CDR3: CASSRATNTEAFF

J: TRBJ1-3
length: 14
D: TRBD1
V: TRBV6-5
size: few
DNA: TGTGCCAGCACCCGGGACAGCTCTGGAAACACCATATATTTT
CDR3: CASTRDSSGNTIYF

J: TRBJ1-3
length: 15
D: .
V: TRBV11-2
size: .
DNA: TGTGCCAGCAGCTTAGACTGGACGACTGGAAACACCATATATTTT
CDR3: CASSLDWTTGNTIYF

J: TRBJ2-2
length: 20
D: .
V: TRBV21-1
size: .
DNA: TGTGCCAGCAGCAAAGGGGAGTCGAGTACTAATTTAAGAAACACCGGGGAGCTGTTTTTT
CDR3: CASSKGESSTNLRNTGELFF

J: TRBJ2-7
length: 18
D: TRBD1
V: TRBV2
size: once
DNA: TGTGCCAGCAGTTACATCGGGACAGGGGGCCCCCAAGAATACGAGCAGTACTTC
CDR3: CASSYIGTGGPQEYEQYF

J: TRBJ2-3
length: 13
D: .
V: TRBV11-1
size: .
DNA: TGTGCCAGCAGCTTAGGGTCCACAGATACGCAGTATTTT
CDR3: CASSLGSTDTQYF

J: TRBJ2-1
length: 17
D: TRBD2
V: TRBV11-2
size: once
DNA: TGTGCCAGCAGCCCCCTGGGGACTAGCGGGCCCTACAATGAGCAGTTCTTC
CDR3: CASSPLGTSGPYNEQFF

J: TRBJ2-1
length: 15
D: .
V: TRBV30
size: .
DNA: TGTGCCTGGAGGTACTCTGCCTCGTTCTACAATGAGCAGTTCTTC
CDR3: CAWRYSASFYNEQFF

J: TRBJ2-7
length: 16
D: TRBD1
V: TRBV5-1
size: once
DNA: TGCGCCAGCAGAAAGGCCCCCGGGACAGGGGTCTACGAGCAGTACTTC
CDR3: CASRKAPGTGVYEQYF

J: TRBJ2-7
length: 16
D: .
V: TRBV5-4
size: .
DNA: TGTGCCAGCAGCTTGGAGGGTGGCGCGCGGGCCGACGAGCAGTACTTC
CDR3: CASSLEGGARADEQYF

J: TRBJ2-2
length: 13
D: TRBD1
V: TRBV4-2
size: .
DNA: TGTGCCAGCAGCCAGACAGGGGGCCGGGAGCTGTTTTTT
CDR3: CASSQTGGRELFF

J: TRBJ2-4
length: 15
D: TRBD1
V: TRBV2
size: .
DNA: TGTGCCAGCAGCACCGGGACAGGGGGGAAAAACATTCAGTACTTC
CDR3: CASSTGTGGKNIQYF

J: TRBJ1-1
length: 14
D: .
V: TRBV2
size: .
DNA: TGTGCCAGCAGGGCCCTCACTAAACGGGTAGAAGCTTTCTTT
CDR3: CASRALTKRVEAFF

J: TRBJ2-5
length: 16
D: .
V: TRBV5-1
size: .
DNA: TGCGCCAGCAGCTTGGATGGGGGCAGGGACCAAGAGACCCAGTACTTC
CDR3: CASSLDGGRDQETQYF

J: TRBJ2-1
length: 14
D: TRBD2
V: TRBV11-3
size: .
DNA: TGTGCCAGCAGCTCTGGACTAGCGGGGGCGATGCAGTTCTTC
CDR3: CASSSGLAGAMQFF

J: TRBJ2-3
length: 16
D: TRBD2
V: TRBV4-3
size: .
DNA: TGCGCCAGCAGCCAGTTAGCGGGAGGCGGTACAGATACGCAGTATTTT
CDR3: CASSQLAGGGTDTQYF

J: TRBJ2-5
length: 12
D: .
V: TRBV6-6
size: .
DNA: TGTGCCAGCAGTTATTCTCAAGAGACCCAGTACTTC
CDR3: CASSYSQETQYF

J: TRBJ2-1
length: 18
D: TRBD2
V: TRBV10-3
size: .
DNA: TGTGCCATCAGCTTAGCGGGAGGGTCCCCCAGCTCCTACAATGAGCAGTTCTTC
CDR3: CAISLAGGSPSSYNEQFF